Below are 27 T cell receptor beta chains sequenced from a single sample in a study of blood T cell repertoires in COVID-19. Method: immunoSEQ multiplex PCR; TCRdb's copy keeps in-frame clones and lacks some. The table has about 220,000 clones, about nine tenths seen once; the top ten hold roughly 3.4%. Sequenced input: PBMCs or T cells enriched from blood (not recorded which). These receptors were collected from a woman aged 40 to 55 with acute COVID-19.

The chain joins TRBV7-2 to TRBJ1-2; TRBD1 matches at 7 bases. Losses at the gene ends were 5 bases for V and 1 base for J; bases not matched to a gene: 7. Germline lookup yields CDR1 SGHTA and CDR2 FQGNSA. CDR3 length equals 15 residues. CDR3 DNA: TGTGCCAGCAGCCCTACGGGACAGAATAACTATGGCTACACCTTC. This translates into CASSPTGQNNYGYTF. Filled out from reference TRBV7-2 and TRBJ1-2, the complete variable domain reads GAGVSQSPSNKVTEKGKDVELRCDPISGHTALYWYRQSLGQGLEFLIYFQGNSAPDKSGLPSDRFSAERTGGSVSTLTIQRTQQEDSAVYLCASSPTGQNNYGYTFGSGTRLTVV.

This rearrangement joins TRBV18 to TRBJ2-5; D not certain. Germline CDR1 KGHSH, CDR2 LQKENI. V was pared by 2 bases and J by 1 base, with 8 bases between. The CDR3 consists of 14 residues. The CDR3 loop is CASSPFELQETQYF. In nucleotides, the CDR3 is TGTGCCAGCTCACCATTTGAGCTCCAAGAGACCCAGTACTTC. The full variable domain, with the rest looked up from reference TRBV18 and TRBJ2-5, is NAGVMQNPRHLVRRRGQEARLRCSPMKGHSHVYWYRQLPEEGLKFMVYLQKENIIDESGMPKERFSAEFPKEGPSILRIQQVVRGDSAAYFCASSPFELQETQYFGPGTRLLVL.

V gene TRBV10-3 combines with J gene TRBJ1-1; D not resolved. The germline gives CDR1 ENHRY, CDR2 SYGVKD. V was clipped by 5 bases and J by 8 bases, with 15 bases between them. The length of the CDR3 is 13 residues. The DNA of the CDR3 is TGTGCCATCAGTCCGGATAGAGACTCCGAAGCTTTCTTT. This sequence encodes CAISPDRDSEAFF.

This clone was counted between two and nine times. The genes are TRBV2 and TRBJ1-2; D not resolved. Per the germline V gene, CDR1 is SNHLY and CDR2 is FYNNEI. CDR3 length equals 13 residues. The V end lost 11 bases, the J end lost 4 bases, and 17 bases lay between the germline ends. CDR3 DNA: TGTGCCCGACTGCAGGAGGCCGCCTATGGCTACACCTTC. Protein sequence: CARLQEAAYGYTF.

This clone was found a few times. The chain has TRBV13 and TRBJ1-1; the match to TRBD1 covers 7 bases. The CDR3 sequence is 14 residues long. The germline gives CDR1 PRHDT, CDR2 FYEKMQ (reference sequence). J was trimmed by 3 bases and V by 5 bases; bases with no gene match: 6. The CDR3 DNA reads TGTGCCAGCAGCCACAAGGGACAGTACACTGAAGCTTTCTTT. It translates to CASSHKGQYTEAFF.

V and J are TRBV7-2 and TRBJ1-2; 9 positions agree with TRBD1. Trimming at V came to 6 bases and at J to 5 bases, leaving 7 bases not matched to a gene. The germline V gene has CDR1 SGHTA and CDR2 FQGNSA. The CDR3 extends over 14 amino acids. The CDR3 here is CASSLPGQGYGYTF. CDR3 DNA: TGTGCCAGCAGTTTACCGGGACAGGGTTATGGCTACACCTTC.

J is TRBJ2-1 and V is TRBV24-1, with 8 bases that match TRBD1. The junction had 11 bases not matched to a gene; V was cut back by 4 bases and J by 7 bases. The CDR3 loop spans 16 amino acids. The germline CDR1 and CDR2 sequences are KGHDR and SFDVKD. CDR3 protein: CATSEAGTGPQNEQFF. CDR3 nucleotides: TGTGCCACCAGTGAAGCCGGGACAGGCCCGCAAAATGAGCAGTTCTTC.

The chain couples TRBV7-2 to TRBJ2-2; D perhaps matches TRBD1 (5 bases). CDR1 is SGHTA and CDR2 is FQGNSA in the germline V gene. V lost 5 bases to trimming and J lost 4 bases, with 11 bases between them. This CDR3 has 14 amino acids. The CDR3 is CASSPLTVTGELFF. In DNA form, the CDR3 reads TGTGCCAGCAGCCCCTTGACAGTCACCGGGGAGCTGTTTTTT.

The V and J genes are TRBV9 and TRBJ1-1, with D uncertain. CDR1 SGDLS and CDR2 YYNGEE come from the germline V gene. V gave up 0 bases and J gave up 1 base, with 7 bases separating them. The CDR3 totals 14 residues. The CDR3 DNA is TGTGCCAGCAGCGTAGCTGTCTCGAACACTGAAGCTTTCTTT. This codes for CASSVAVSNTEAFF.

This chain links TRBV5-1 with TRBJ1-2, with TRBD1 matching over 8 bases. The V segment lost 2 bases and the J segment 3 bases; nucleotides outside the gene matches: 3. The germline V gene encodes CDR1 SGHRS and CDR2 YFSETQ. This CDR3 comprises 14 residues. The CDR3 sequence is CASSLDRGDYGYTF. The CDR3 DNA is TGCGCCAGCAGCTTAGACAGGGGAGACTATGGCTACACCTTC.

The V call is TRBV9, the J call TRBJ1-4, with TRBD1 matching over 8 bases. V shed 4 bases and J 7 bases; nucleotides not matched to a gene: 9. The CDR3 covers 15 residues. Germline lookup yields CDR1 SGDLS and CDR2 YYNGEE. DNA for the CDR3: TGTGCCAGCAGCCCCCAGGACAGGGCGTTTGAAAAACTGTTTTTT. Translating it yields CASSPQDRAFEKLFF. The whole variable domain, filled in from reference TRBV9 and TRBJ1-4, reads DSGVTQTPKHLITATGQRVTLRCSPRSGDLSVYWYQQSLDQGLQFLIQYYNGEERAKGNILERFSAQQFPDLHSELNLSSLELGDSALYFCASSPQDRAFEKLFFGSGTQLSVL.

The chain recombines TRBV18 with TRBJ1-6, with D perhaps TRBD1 (5 bases). This CDR3 has 13 amino acids. Between the trimmed V and J ends, which lost 4 bases and 6 bases, there was a span of 7 bases. Germline-derived CDR1 and CDR2 are KGHSH and LQKENI. This chain's CDR3 is CASSQGLNSPLHF. DNA of the CDR3: TGTGCCAGCTCACAGGGACTTAATTCACCCCTCCACTTT.

V is TRBV5-1 and J is TRBJ2-5; a weak D match, TRBD1 (6 bases). This CDR3 contains 13 residues. The germline gives CDR1 SGHRS, CDR2 YFSETQ. With 4 bases removed from V and 5 bases from J, the gap between germline ends came to 12 bases. CDR3 bases: TGCGCCAGCAGCATCGGACAGCGGGAGACCCAGTACTTC. As protein: CASSIGQRETQYF. Looking up the rest from reference TRBV5-1 and TRBJ2-5 gives the full variable domain: KAGVTQTPRYLIKTRGQQVTLSCSPISGHRSVSWYQQTPGQGLQFLFEYFSETQRNKGNFPGRFSGRQFSNSRSEMNVSTLELGDSALYLCASSIGQRETQYFGPGTRLLVL.

The V gene is TRBV9, the J gene TRBJ2-3; 8 bases match TRBD2. Germline values: CDR1 SGDLS, CDR2 YYNGEE. The length of the CDR3 is 15 residues. V was clipped by 3 bases and J by 4 bases; unmatched bases: 7. The CDR3 coding sequence is TGTGCCAGCAGCGCCGCGGGGGGCCCTTCAGATACGCAGTATTTT. This encodes CASSAAGGPSDTQYF.

This clone was counted only a few times. The V call is TRBV13, the J call TRBJ1-1; TRBD1 matches at 7 bases. The CDR3 has 14 residues. Germline lookup yields CDR1 PRHDT and CDR2 FYEKMQ (reference sequence). The junction had 4 bases not matched to a gene; V was cut back by 5 bases and J by 1 base. The CDR3 sequence is CASSPRTGNTEAFF. CDR3 nucleotide sequence: TGTGCCAGCAGCCCTAGGACAGGGAACACTGAAGCTTTCTTT.

This clone turned up a few times. The chain couples TRBV18 to TRBJ1-2; TRBD1 is a possible D gene (5 bases). Germline CDR1 KGHSH, CDR2 LQKENI. This CDR3 spans 12 amino acids. Trimming removed 5 bases from V and 8 bases from J, with 12 bases in between. CDR3: CASSSQGRGYTF. In DNA form, the CDR3 reads TGTGCCAGCTCATCTCAGGGTAGAGGCTACACCTTC.

The chain recombines TRBV5-1 with TRBJ1-3, with D uncertain. Germline assignment: CDR1 SGHRS and CDR2 YFSETQ. There are 16 residues in the CDR3. The germline V and J ends were trimmed by 0 bases and 1 base, with 11 bases remaining between them. The CDR3 DNA reads as TGCGCCAGCAGCTTGGAGCGGGGTTTATCTGGAAACACCATATATTTT. Protein sequence: CASSLERGLSGNTIYF.

The chain uses TRBV18 and TRBJ1-6, with D possibly matching TRBD1 (6 bases). The CDR3 extends over 15 amino acids. Trimming removed 3 bases at V and 3 bases at J, with 9 bases between. Germline V gene sequence: CDR1 KGHSH, CDR2 LQKENI. The CDR3 DNA follows: TGTGCCAGCTCACCTCGGACAGACTATAATTCACCCCTCCACTTT. Translation gives CASSPRTDYNSPLHF.

The CDR3, as DNA: TGTGCCAGCAGCGAAGGACAGGGGTATAATTCACCCCTCCACTTT. This sequence encodes CASSEGQGYNSPLHF. The V gene is TRBV5-6, the J gene TRBJ1-6; 9 bases agree with TRBD1. Trimming at V came to 4 bases and at J to 4 bases, leaving 3 bases not matched to a gene. This CDR3 spans 15 amino acids. The germline V gene encodes CDR1 SGHDT and CDR2 YYEEEE.

This chain joins TRBV20-1 and TRBJ2-3, with 7 bases aligning to TRBD1. Germline loops: CDR1 DFQATT, CDR2 SNEGSKA (reference sequence). Trimming cost V 6 bases and J 0 bases; bases outside gene matches: 9. This CDR3 region has 15 residues. CDR3: CSASWTGPSTDTQYF. The CDR3 coding sequence is TGCAGTGCAAGTTGGACAGGACCTAGCACAGATACGCAGTATTTT.

This clone was counted a few times. The chain employs TRBV7-6 and TRBJ1-3; TRBD1 aligns across 10 bases. From germline, CDR1 is SGHVS and CDR2 FNYEAQ. There are 15 residues in the CDR3. V lost 4 bases to trimming and J lost 2 bases; unmatched junction nucleotides: 2. The CDR3 DNA reads TGTGCCAGCAGCTCGACAGGGGGCCCTGGAAACACCATATATTTT. Its translation: CASSSTGGPGNTIYF.

This clone was detected once. The V and J genes are TRBV9 and TRBJ1-5; perhaps TRBD1 as D (5 bases). The CDR3 has 15 residues. V was cut by 0 bases and J by 5 bases, with 12 bases left in between. Germline V gives CDR1 SGDLS, CDR2 YYNGEE. The DNA of the CDR3 is TGTGCCAGCAGCGTAGCTGGAGGGGCCGATCAGCCCCAGCATTTT. Its protein is CASSVAGGADQPQHF.

CDR3 bases: TGTGCCAGCAGTCCAATAGCGGGGGGGTACAATGAGCAGTTCTTC. Protein sequence: CASSPIAGGYNEQFF. V is TRBV6-5 and J is TRBJ2-1, with 11 bases that match TRBD2. CDR3 length: 15 amino acids. With 5 bases clipped from V and 4 bases from J, the junction kept 4 bases outside the gene matches. Per germline, CDR1 MNHEY and CDR2 SVGAGI.

The chain is built from TRBV5-4 and TRBJ1-2, with D possibly matching TRBD1 (6 bases). V was trimmed by 4 bases and J by 2 bases, leaving 15 bases between them. The CDR3 spans 15 residues. The germline V gene has CDR1 SGHNT and CDR2 YYREEE (reference sequence). The CDR3 nucleotides read TGTGCCAGCAGCCTCAGGACAGATATAAACTATGGCTACACCTTC. This sequence encodes CASSLRTDINYGYTF. Full variable domain (missing parts from reference TRBV5-4 and TRBJ1-2): ETGVTQSPTHLIKTRGQQVTLRCSSQSGHNTVSWYQQALGQGPQFIFQYYREEENGRGNFPPRFSGLQFPNYSSELNVNALELDDSALYLCASSLRTDINYGYTFGSGTRLTVV.

The V gene is TRBV5-4, the J gene TRBJ2-1; a weak D match, TRBD2 (5 bases). The CDR3 is made up of 20 amino acids. CDR1 and CDR2 (germline): SGHNT, YYREEE (reference sequence). V was pared by 0 bases and J by 0 bases, with 22 bases between. The CDR3 DNA follows: TGTGCCAGCAGCTTGGGGAGAGCGGCCCCGGGCCATGCCTCCTACAATGAGCAGTTCTTC. Its protein is CASSLGRAAPGHASYNEQFF.

The chain has TRBV11-2 and TRBJ1-1; no clear D gene. V was cut by 1 base and J by 1 base, with 13 bases left in between. The CDR3 runs 16 residues. CDR1 is SGHAT, CDR2 FQNNGV, per germline. This CDR3 reads CASSLVAGLTNTEAFF. The CDR3 DNA follows: TGTGCCAGCAGCTTAGTTGCAGGTCTCACGAACACTGAAGCTTTCTTT.

The chain combines TRBV5-6 with TRBJ1-6; 12 nucleotides line up with TRBD1. The germline CDR1 and CDR2 sequences are SGHDT and YYEEEE. The CDR3 extends over 17 amino acids. The trim removed 0 bases at V and 14 bases at J, leaving 12 bases unmatched. The CDR3 loop is CASSLAGGTGGPITLHF. CDR3 DNA sequence: TGTGCCAGCAGCTTGGCCGGCGGGACAGGGGGCCCAATCACCCTCCACTTT.